This is a list of T cell receptor beta chains from one sample in a study of long-term antiretroviral therapy in people with HIV. Clones were sequenced by immunoSEQ multiplex PCR, and TCRdb holds only the in-frame ones, with some missing. Of tens of thousands of clones listed, about 80% were seen once; the top ten hold 6.5% to 9%. The source material was unsorted PBMCs, sampled 0.4 years before starting antiretroviral therapy. The receptors come from a young man with HIV. CDR3s include the opening cysteine and the closing phenylalanine or tryptophan. Each record gives: V gene, J gene, D gene, clone size, CDR3 length, CDR3 protein, CDR3 DNA. The D gene is left open where the match is weak. The size of a clone is reported for some rows only, either as once, few or many, or as a class for expanded clones.

TRBV15	TRBJ2-7	TRBD2	.	15	CATSRDRTSNYEQYF	TGTGCCACCAGCAGAGACCGGACTAGCAACTACGAGCAGTACTTC
TRBV12-5	TRBJ2-7	TRBD2	.	13	CASGERGGDEQYF	TGTGCTAGTGGAGAGCGGGGGGGCGACGAGCAGTACTTC
TRBV6-6	TRBJ2-3	.	.	12	CASTSSADTQYF	TGTGCCAGCACTTCCTCGGCAGATACGCAGTATTTT
TRBV6-1	TRBJ2-2	.	.	15	CASSARRERAGELFF	TGTGCCAGCAGTGCAAGGAGGGAGAGGGCCGGGGAGCTGTTTTTT
TRBV5-1	TRBJ1-5	TRBD1	few	16	CASSLGGGADNQPQHF	TGCGCCAGCAGCTTGGGAGGGGGCGCCGACAATCAGCCCCAGCATTTT
TRBV4-2	TRBJ2-1	TRBD2	.	18	CASSQSHLGSGRWDEQFF	TGTGCCAGCAGCCAAAGTCACTTGGGTAGCGGGAGATGGGATGAGCAGTTCTTC
TRBV18	TRBJ1-1	.	.	12	CASSQRSTEAFF	TGTGCCAGCTCGCAGAGAAGTACTGAAGCTTTCTTT
TRBV4-1	TRBJ1-1	.	.	14	CASSQNRVNTEAFF	TGCGCCAGCAGCCAGAACAGGGTGAACACTGAAGCTTTCTTT
TRBV5-4	TRBJ2-5	TRBD2	.	15	CASSPLAGRQETQYF	TGTGCCAGCAGCCCACTAGCGGGGCGACAAGAGACCCAGTACTTC
TRBV19	TRBJ1-3	TRBD1	.	16	CASSIPTRGGGNTIYF	TGTGCCAGTAGTATCCCCACCAGGGGGGGTGGAAACACCATATATTTT
TRBV15	TRBJ2-7	TRBD2	.	14	CATSRYSGSGEQYF	TGTGCCACCAGCAGATATAGCGGGAGTGGCGAGCAGTACTTC
TRBV6-5	TRBJ2-7	TRBD1	.	14	CASSHDRGHYEQYF	TGTGCCAGCAGTCATGACAGGGGTCACTACGAGCAGTACTTC
TRBV7-2	TRBJ1-1	.	.	12	CASSFWGTEAFF	TGTGCCAGCAGCTTCTGGGGCACTGAAGCTTTCTTT
TRBV14	TRBJ1-2	.	.	15	CASSQERGWGDGYTF	TGTGCCAGCAGCCAAGAGCGCGGGTGGGGCGACGGCTACACCTTC
TRBV6-1	TRBJ2-5	.	.	14	CASSEGGQGGTQYF	TGTGCCAGCAGTGAAGGGGGCCAGGGGGGAACCCAGTACTTC
TRBV18	TRBJ2-1	.	.	15	CASSRAVSSYNEQFF	TGTGCCAGCTCCCGGGCGGTGAGCTCCTACAATGAGCAGTTCTTC
TRBV6-5	TRBJ1-1	.	.	14	CASSYSGVNTEAFF	TGTGCCAGCAGTTACTCCGGGGTGAACACTGAAGCTTTCTTT
TRBV29-1	TRBJ1-5	TRBD1	.	13	CSVVGTGNQPQHF	TGCAGCGTTGTAGGGACAGGGAATCAGCCCCAGCATTTT
TRBV5-6	TRBJ1-2	.	medium-sized	17	CASSYGTVLLPRDGYTF	TGTGCCAGCAGCTACGGGACCGTACTACTCCCTAGGGATGGCTACACCTTC
TRBV5-1	TRBJ2-1	.	.	12	CASSFAMDEQFF	TGCGCCAGCAGCTTTGCGATGGATGAGCAGTTCTTC
TRBV29-1	TRBJ2-4	TRBD1	.	11	CSVGQGGIQYF	TGCAGCGTCGGACAGGGAGGCATTCAGTACTTC
TRBV6-5	TRBJ2-4	.	.	14	CASSYRTGKNIQYF	TGTGCCAGCAGTTACCGAACAGGCAAAAACATTCAGTACTTC
TRBV15	TRBJ2-3	TRBD2	.	16	CATSLSSGASTDTQYF	TGTGCCACCAGCCTCAGTAGCGGGGCAAGCACAGATACGCAGTATTTT
TRBV4-3	TRBJ1-2	.	.	15	CASSQELGGNYGYTF	TGCGCCAGCAGCCAAGAATTGGGGGGGAACTATGGCTACACCTTC
TRBV9	TRBJ1-2	.	.	15	CASSPLRASNYGYTF	TGTGCCAGCAGCCCGCTCAGGGCGTCGAACTATGGCTACACCTTC
TRBV10-3	TRBJ1-6	TRBD1	.	16	CAISESLGQGNSPLHF	TGTGCCATCAGTGAGTCATTAGGACAGGGTAATTCACCCCTCCACTTT
TRBV5-1	TRBJ2-5	.	.	13	CVSSSTFQETQYF	TGCGTCAGCAGCTCCACATTCCAAGAGACCCAGTACTTC
TRBV5-1	TRBJ2-7	.	.	13	CASSTGASGEQYF	TGCGCCAGCAGCACCGGGGCCAGTGGGGAGCAGTACTTC
TRBV7-9	TRBJ1-1	.	.	14	CASSLIRPGAEAFF	TGTGCCAGCAGCTTGATTCGACCAGGGGCTGAAGCTTTCTTT
TRBV5-6	TRBJ2-3	.	.	13	CASSWKATDTQYF	TGTGCCAGCAGCTGGAAAGCCACAGATACGCAGTATTTT
TRBV5-6	TRBJ2-3	.	.	13	CASSLEATDTQYF	TGTGCCAGCAGCTTGGAGGCAACAGATACGCAGTATTTT
TRBV6-5	TRBJ2-3	.	.	13	CASSYSLGDTQYF	TGTGCCAGCAGTTACTCGTTGGGAGATACGCAGTATTTT
TRBV12-5	TRBJ1-2	TRBD1	.	16	CASGLGEDRGNYGYTF	TGTGCTAGTGGTTTGGGAGAGGACAGGGGCAACTATGGCTACACCTTC
TRBV11-2	TRBJ1-2	.	.	14	CASSPGRWFDGYTF	TGTGCCAGCAGCCCCGGACGGTGGTTCGATGGCTACACCTTC
TRBV7-9	TRBJ2-1	TRBD2	.	15	CASRASGGSYNEQFF	TGTGCCAGCAGGGCTAGCGGGGGCTCTTACAATGAGCAGTTCTTC
TRBV27	TRBJ2-7	TRBD2	few	14	CASSFSGSSYEQYF	TGTGCCAGCAGTTTCAGCGGGAGCTCCTACGAGCAGTACTTC
TRBV19	TRBJ2-1	TRBD1	.	16	CASSIVPRQGSNEQFF	TGTGCCAGTAGTATAGTACCCCGACAGGGCAGCAATGAGCAGTTCTTC
TRBV9	TRBJ1-1	.	.	13	CASTKQEGTEAFF	TGTGCCAGCACGAAACAGGAGGGGACTGAAGCTTTCTTT
TRBV5-4	TRBJ2-6	.	.	15	CASSSTDSGANVLTF	TGTGCCAGCAGCTCCACAGACTCTGGGGCCAACGTCCTGACTTTC
TRBV5-6	TRBJ1-6	.	few	14	CASSSIFTGGALHF	TGTGCCAGCAGCTCGATATTTACCGGGGGGGCCCTCCACTTT
TRBV7-9	TRBJ1-5	.	.	14	CASSLGGGRQPQHF	TGTGCCAGCAGCTTAGGGGGTGGCCGACAGCCCCAGCATTTT
TRBV29-1	TRBJ1-1	.	.	13	CIATFQQYTEAFF	TGCATCGCCACCTTTCAACAGTACACTGAAGCTTTCTTT
TRBV6-5	TRBJ2-5	TRBD2	.	13	CASSLAVQETQYF	TGTGCCAGCAGTCTAGCGGTCCAAGAGACCCAGTACTTC
TRBV30	TRBJ2-2	.	.	14	CAWSSAGPAGELFF	TGTGCCTGGAGCAGTGCAGGGCCCGCCGGGGAGCTGTTTTTT
TRBV18	TRBJ1-5	.	once	14	CASSPGGGSQPQHF	TGTGCCAGCTCCCCCGGTGGGGGTTCTCAGCCCCAGCATTTT
TRBV7-9	TRBJ2-7	TRBD2	.	14	CASSPDGGGPSQYF	TGTGCCAGCAGCCCAGATGGCGGGGGGCCCAGCCAGTACTTC
TRBV7-2	TRBJ2-3	.	.	13	CASSLLTTDTQYF	TGTGCCAGCAGCTTACTTACAACAGATACGCAGTATTTT
TRBV9	TRBJ1-5	.	.	16	CASSVGLGLGNQPQHF	TGTGCCAGCAGCGTAGGGTTGGGGTTGGGCAATCAGCCCCAGCATTTT
TRBV5-4	TRBJ2-7	TRBD2	.	15	CASSLGAGGPDEQYF	TGTGCCAGCAGCTTAGGAGCGGGGGGGCCCGACGAGCAGTACTTC
TRBV21-1	TRBJ2-1	.	once	15	CASSKGAKRDNEQFF	TGTGCCAGCAGCAAAGGGGCGAAGCGGGACAATGAGCAGTTCTTC
TRBV25-1	TRBJ1-4	.	.	16	CASSQPGTLANEKLFF	TGTGCCAGCAGTCAACCCGGGACGTTAGCTAATGAAAAACTGTTTTTT
TRBV27	TRBJ2-2	.	.	15	CASRSGALNTGELFF	TGTGCCAGCAGGTCAGGGGCGCTGAACACCGGGGAGCTGTTTTTT
TRBV2	TRBJ2-5	.	.	13	CASSEADLGAQYF	TGTGCCAGCAGTGAAGCGGATCTGGGGGCCCAGTACTTC
TRBV5-1	TRBJ1-5	TRBD1	.	15	CASSFGTGGNQPQHF	TGCGCCAGCAGCTTTGGGACAGGGGGCAATCAGCCCCAGCATTTT
TRBV6-4	TRBJ2-1	.	.	13	CASSPDQYNEQFF	TGTGCCAGCAGCCCTGACCAGTACAATGAGCAGTTCTTC
TRBV6-6	TRBJ1-1	.	few	12	CASSYNYPEAFF	TGTGCCAGCAGTTACAATTATCCTGAAGCTTTCTTT
TRBV18	TRBJ2-1	TRBD2	.	18	CASSPGPAGGRTYNEQFF	TGTGCCAGCTCACCGGGACCAGCGGGGGGGCGCACCTACAATGAGCAGTTCTTC
TRBV18	TRBJ2-6	.	.	17	CASSPSLGSSGANVLTF	TGTGCCAGCTCACCCTCACTTGGGAGCTCTGGGGCCAACGTCCTGACTTTC
TRBV5-1	TRBJ1-2	.	.	14	CASSSNFPNYGYTF	TGCGCCAGCAGCTCAAACTTCCCTAACTATGGCTACACCTTC
TRBV2	TRBJ1-4	TRBD1	.	15	CASSSGTGRGEKLFF	TGTGCCAGCAGTTCCGGGACAGGGAGGGGTGAAAAACTGTTTTTT